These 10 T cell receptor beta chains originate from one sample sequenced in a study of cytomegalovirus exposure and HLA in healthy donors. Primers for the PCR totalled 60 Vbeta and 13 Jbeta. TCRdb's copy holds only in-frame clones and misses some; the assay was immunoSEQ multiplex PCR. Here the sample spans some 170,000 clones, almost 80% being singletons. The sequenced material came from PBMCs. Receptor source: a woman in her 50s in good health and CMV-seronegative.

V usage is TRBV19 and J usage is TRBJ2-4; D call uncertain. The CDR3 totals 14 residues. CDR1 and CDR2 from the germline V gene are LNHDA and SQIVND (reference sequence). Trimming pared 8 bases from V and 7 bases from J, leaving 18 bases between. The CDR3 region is CASGLAWSGNIQYF. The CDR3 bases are TGTGCCAGTGGCTTGGCTTGGTCCGGGAACATTCAGTACTTC.

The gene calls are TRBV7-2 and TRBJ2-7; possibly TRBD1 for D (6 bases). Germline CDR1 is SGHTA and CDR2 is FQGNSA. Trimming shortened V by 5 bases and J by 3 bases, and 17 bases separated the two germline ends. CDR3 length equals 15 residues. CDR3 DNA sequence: TGTGCCAGCAGCCCCCGGCTAGGGGGTCTCTACGAGCAGTACTTC. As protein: CASSPRLGGLYEQYF.

This CDR3 is CASSQITGTGTGYTF. CDR3 nucleotide sequence: TGTGCCAGCAGCCAAATTACCGGGACAGGGACTGGCTACACCTTC. J is TRBJ1-2 and V is TRBV14, with 9 bases lining up with TRBD1. The CDR3 length is 15 residues. Germline V lookup: CDR1 SGHDN, CDR2 FVKESK. Trimming at V came to 2 bases and at J to 7 bases, leaving 8 bases not matched to a gene.

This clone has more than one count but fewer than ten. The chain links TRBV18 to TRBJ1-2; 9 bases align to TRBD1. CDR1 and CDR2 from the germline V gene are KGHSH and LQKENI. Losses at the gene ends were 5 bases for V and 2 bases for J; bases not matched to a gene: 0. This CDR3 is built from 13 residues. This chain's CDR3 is CASSGQGNYGYTF. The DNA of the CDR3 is TGTGCCAGCTCAGGACAGGGGAACTATGGCTACACCTTC.

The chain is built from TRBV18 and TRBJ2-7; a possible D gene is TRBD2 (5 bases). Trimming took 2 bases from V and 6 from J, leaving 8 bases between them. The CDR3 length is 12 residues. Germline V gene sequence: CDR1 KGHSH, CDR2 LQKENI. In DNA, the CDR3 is TGTGCCAGCTCACCAGGAGAGGGCGAGCAGTACTTC. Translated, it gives CASSPGEGEQYF.

CDR3 DNA: TGTGCCAGCAGCTTAGAAGTGAGGAGTACCTACAATGAGCAGTTCTTC. Translation gives CASSLEVRSTYNEQFF. V is TRBV7-7 and J is TRBJ2-1; D not resolved. Germline lookup yields CDR1 SSHAT and CDR2 FNYEAQ (reference sequence). Trimming took 1 base from V and 2 from J, leaving 12 bases between them. The CDR3 consists of 16 residues.

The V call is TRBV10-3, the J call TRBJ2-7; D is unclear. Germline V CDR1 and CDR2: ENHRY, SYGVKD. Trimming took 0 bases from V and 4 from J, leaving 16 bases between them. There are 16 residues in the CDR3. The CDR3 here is CAISESKDRVKYEQYF. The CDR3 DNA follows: TGTGCCATCAGTGAGTCGAAAGATCGAGTAAAGTACGAGCAGTACTTC.

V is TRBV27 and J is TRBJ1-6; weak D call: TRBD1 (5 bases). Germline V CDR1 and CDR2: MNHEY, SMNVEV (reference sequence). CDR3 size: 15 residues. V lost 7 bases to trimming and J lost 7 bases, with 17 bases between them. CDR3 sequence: CASTTRRGGNSPLHF. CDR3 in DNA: TGTGCCAGCACGACCCGGCGGGGGGGAAATTCACCCCTCCACTTT.

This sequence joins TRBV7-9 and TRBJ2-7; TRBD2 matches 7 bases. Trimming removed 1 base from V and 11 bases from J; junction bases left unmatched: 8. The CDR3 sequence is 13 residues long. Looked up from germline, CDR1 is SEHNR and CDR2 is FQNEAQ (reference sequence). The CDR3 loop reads CASSLGLADMEYF. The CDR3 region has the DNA TGTGCCAGCAGCTTAGGGCTAGCGGATATGGAGTACTTC.

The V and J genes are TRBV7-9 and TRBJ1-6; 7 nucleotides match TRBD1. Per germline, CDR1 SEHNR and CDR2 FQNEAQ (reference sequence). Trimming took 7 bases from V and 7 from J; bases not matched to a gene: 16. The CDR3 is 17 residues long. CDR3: CASTIRGIHLGNSPLHF. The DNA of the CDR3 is TGTGCCAGCACCATCAGGGGGATCCATCTGGGGAATTCACCCCTCCACTTT.